This is a list of T cell receptor beta chains from one sample in a study of T cells in Graves' hyperthyroidism and ophthalmopathy. One entry per CDR3 protein, called by TCRdb with MiXCR from the multiplex PCR reads. The repertoire includes approximately 610,000 distinct CDR3 sequences, 14% to 15% of them detected once, and roughly 4.3% sits in the top ten. Sample: blood. These receptors all stem from a woman between 40 and 50 years old with Graves' ophthalmopathy. The CDR3 runs from the conserved cysteine through the conserved F or W. D genes are given only for firm matches. Clone size is given for some rows only: seen once, a few or many times, or a class if the clone is expanded.

J gene: TRBJ2-7
clone size: many
V gene: TRBV12-3/TRBV12-4
D gene: TRBD1
CDR3 DNA: TGTGCCAGCAGGGATCGACAGGGGGCTCGATACGAGCAGTACTTC
CDR3 protein: CASRDRQGARYEQYF

J gene: TRBJ2-7
clone size: NA
V gene: TRBV13
D gene: TRBD2
CDR3 DNA: TGTGCCAGCAGCCAAACCGGGACTAGCGGGGCCTACGAGCAGTACTTC
CDR3 protein: CASSQTGTSGAYEQYF

J gene: TRBJ2-3
clone size: NA
V gene: TRBV11-2
D gene: NA
CDR3 DNA: TGTGCCAGCACCTCCAGGAGCACAGATACGCAGTATTTT
CDR3 protein: CASTSRSTDTQYF

J gene: TRBJ2-7
clone size: NA
V gene: TRBV10-2
D gene: NA
CDR3 DNA: TGCGCCAGCAGTGAGTCCCCGGGTTCTGCGGGCGAGCAGTACTTC
CDR3 protein: CASSESPGSAGEQYF

J gene: TRBJ1-2
clone size: many
V gene: TRBV12-3/TRBV12-4
D gene: TRBD1
CDR3 DNA: TGTGCCAGCACCACGACAGGGGGCACGTATGGCTACACCTTC
CDR3 protein: CASTTTGGTYGYTF

J gene: TRBJ2-7
clone size: many
V gene: TRBV20-1
D gene: TRBD2
CDR3 DNA: TGCAGTGCACAGATCCGGGGGGGCTTATACGAGCAGTACTTC
CDR3 protein: CSAQIRGGLYEQYF

J gene: TRBJ1-1
clone size: many
V gene: TRBV29-1
D gene: NA
CDR3 DNA: TGCAGCGTTGCTGCGGCGAACACTGAAGCTTTCTTT
CDR3 protein: CSVAAANTEAFF

J gene: TRBJ2-5
clone size: many
V gene: TRBV7-9
D gene: NA
CDR3 DNA: TGTGCCAGCAGCCCCCAGGCGGCAGGGACGTACCAAGAGACCCAGTACTTC
CDR3 protein: CASSPQAAGTYQETQYF

J gene: TRBJ1-6
clone size: few
V gene: TRBV5-1
D gene: NA
CDR3 DNA: TGCGCCAGCAGCTTGGAAGGACAGAGTCATTCACCCCTCCACTTT
CDR3 protein: CASSLEGQSHSPLHF

J gene: TRBJ1-1
clone size: many
V gene: TRBV6-5
D gene: NA
CDR3 DNA: TGTGCCAGCGGCTCCAGGGGACGCACTGAAGCTTTCTTT
CDR3 protein: CASGSRGRTEAFF

J gene: TRBJ1-1
clone size: many
V gene: TRBV27
D gene: NA
CDR3 DNA: TGTGCCAGCAGTTTATACGCGGGGGCTGAAGCTTTCTTT
CDR3 protein: CASSLYAGAEAFF

J gene: TRBJ1-2
clone size: many
V gene: TRBV6-1
D gene: TRBD1
CDR3 DNA: TGTGCCAGCAGGGACAGGGGGTATGGCTACACCTTC
CDR3 protein: CASRDRGYGYTF

J gene: TRBJ1-1
clone size: many
V gene: TRBV7-6
D gene: NA
CDR3 DNA: TGTGCCAGCAGCAAATTGACAGCAGACTTGAACACTGAAGCTTTCTTT
CDR3 protein: CASSKLTADLNTEAFF

J gene: TRBJ2-7
clone size: NA
V gene: TRBV11-2
D gene: NA
CDR3 DNA: TGTGCCAGCAGCTTTTACGGGGAACCCGGCGAGCAGTACTTC
CDR3 protein: CASSFYGEPGEQYF

J gene: TRBJ1-1
clone size: many
V gene: TRBV6-5
D gene: NA
CDR3 DNA: TGTGCCAGCAGATCCGAAAGCACTGAAGCTTTCTTT
CDR3 protein: CASRSESTEAFF

J gene: TRBJ1-6
clone size: NA
V gene: TRBV20-1
D gene: NA
CDR3 DNA: TGCAGTGCGATTGGGGGATGGTCACCCCTCCACTTT
CDR3 protein: CSAIGGWSPLHF

J gene: TRBJ1-2
clone size: many
V gene: TRBV12-3/TRBV12-4
D gene: NA
CDR3 DNA: TGTGCCAGCAGTTTAAGAACCCTTTATAACTATGGCTACACCTTC
CDR3 protein: CASSLRTLYNYGYTF

J gene: TRBJ2-7
clone size: many
V gene: TRBV9
D gene: NA
CDR3 DNA: TGTGCCAGCAGCGCCTCTAGTCTCGCCCGCGAGCAGTACTTC
CDR3 protein: CASSASSLAREQYF

J gene: TRBJ1-5
clone size: many
V gene: TRBV20-1
D gene: TRBD1
CDR3 DNA: TGCAGTGCTAGAGCGATGGGGGGACAGGGGCATTTT
CDR3 protein: CSARAMGGQGHF

J gene: TRBJ2-7
clone size: many
V gene: TRBV28
D gene: NA
CDR3 DNA: TGTGCCAGCAGTTTCCTTGAGGCAGCACACTACGAGCAGTACTTC
CDR3 protein: CASSFLEAAHYEQYF

J gene: TRBJ2-7
clone size: NA
V gene: TRBV7-8
D gene: NA
CDR3 DNA: TGTGCCAGCAGCGAAACGACAGGCAACTACGAGCAGTACTTC
CDR3 protein: CASSETTGNYEQYF

J gene: TRBJ1-2
clone size: NA
V gene: TRBV4-3
D gene: NA
CDR3 DNA: TGCGCCAGCAGCCAAGCCCGGGGGTCTCTTGGCTACACCTTC
CDR3 protein: CASSQARGSLGYTF

J gene: TRBJ1-1
clone size: many
V gene: TRBV12-3/TRBV12-4
D gene: TRBD1
CDR3 DNA: TGTGCCAGCAGTTCAGACGGGACAGGGGGCGTCACTGAAGCTTTCTTT
CDR3 protein: CASSSDGTGGVTEAFF

J gene: TRBJ2-7
clone size: many
V gene: TRBV7-2
D gene: NA
CDR3 DNA: TGTGCCAGCAGTTGGACCCCGAGGGGCCACTACGAGCAGTACTTC
CDR3 protein: CASSWTPRGHYEQYF

J gene: TRBJ2-7
clone size: many
V gene: TRBV30
D gene: NA
CDR3 DNA: TGTGCCTGGAGTGTATCCATAGGGGAGCAGTACTTC
CDR3 protein: CAWSVSIGEQYF

J gene: TRBJ1-1
clone size: many
V gene: TRBV6-2/TRBV6-3
D gene: NA
CDR3 DNA: TGTGCCAGCAGTTACGGGGCAGGGCCCCCCCAATTT
CDR3 protein: CASSYGAGPPQF

J gene: TRBJ1-2
clone size: many
V gene: TRBV25-1
D gene: NA
CDR3 DNA: TGTGCCAGCTCCGTTGAGATCTATGGCTACACCTTC
CDR3 protein: CASSVEIYGYTF

J gene: TRBJ1-3
clone size: many
V gene: TRBV11-2
D gene: NA
CDR3 DNA: TGTGCCAGCAGCCTGTTCTGGGATATTAAATCTGGAAACACCATATATTTT
CDR3 protein: CASSLFWDIKSGNTIYF

J gene: TRBJ1-1
clone size: many
V gene: TRBV11-1
D gene: NA
CDR3 DNA: TGTGCCAGCAGCTTAAGGAGGACAGCTAACACTGAAGCTTTCTTT
CDR3 protein: CASSLRRTANTEAFF